The clone carrying this T cell receptor beta chain was recorded at least ten times. The antigen is unknown. Looked up from germline, CDR1 is DFQATT and CDR2 is SNEGSKA (reference sequence). The CDR3 covers 13 residues. The V gene lost 1 base and the J gene lost 6 bases, with 10 bases spanning the gap. TCRdb re-analysed the RACE reads in MiXCR, keeping a single row per CDR3 protein. The data show 150,000 to 200,000 distinct CDR3 sequences, about 14% seen once. These data belong to a study of human T cells and chemical hapten exposure. Study outcomes and limitations: Expanded TCRs created a significantly greater count of big CDR3 similarity clusters than controls did. Donors' alopecia may make their immune response differ from healthy people's.

Time point defined: patch test 1, 2 weeks after DPC sensitization. Treatment noted: therapeutic diphenylcyclopropenone sensitization with weekly scalp DPC. The source was whole blood, collected in connection with sensitization to the hapten diphenylcyclopropenone (DPC). This receptor was obtained from a woman aged 25 to 39 with alopecia areata. Some clones in this sample may be carry-over from other donors' samples. This rearrangement joins TRBV20-1 to TRBJ1-5; D call uncertain. CDR3 nucleotide sequence: TGCAGTGCTAGAGGGCAGCCCAGTCAGCCCCAGCATTTT. Translating it yields CSARGQPSQPQHF.